The rows below give T cell receptor beta chains drawn from one sample of a study of T cell repertoires in cytomegalovirus infection. Antigen specificity for these receptors is unknown. TCRdb passed the reads through MiXCR, listing each CDR3 protein once. Of a few hundred thousand distinct CDR3 sequences listed, 40% are singletons. The sequenced sample was cultured PBMCs, obtained from culture after CMV antigen stimulation. The receptor source for this set is a human donor in good health (CMV status not recorded). Some clones in this sample may be carry-over from other donors' samples. CDR3s leave out the opening cysteine and the closing phenylalanine or tryptophan. Each record gives: CDR3 protein, V gene, J gene.

CDR3: ASSFGPKDRGDEQY
V: TRBV7-9
J: TRBJ2-7

CDR3: ASSGSELETQY
V: TRBV6-1
J: TRBJ2-5

CDR3: ASSPRPPGSHNSPLH
V: TRBV12-3/TRBV12-4
J: TRBJ1-6

CDR3: ASSRPGWTSNNEQF
V: TRBV19
J: TRBJ2-1

CDR3: ASTPPRDSQY
V: TRBV28
J: TRBJ2-7

CDR3: ASSPPGGSSYEQY
V: TRBV7-9
J: TRBJ2-7

CDR3: SARAVAGGETQY
V: TRBV20-1
J: TRBJ2-5

CDR3: SARRDGYEQY
V: TRBV20-1
J: TRBJ2-7

CDR3: ASSSSRSGTQY
V: TRBV12-3/TRBV12-4
J: TRBJ2-5

CDR3: ASSYGQGVDGYT
V: TRBV7-2
J: TRBJ1-2

CDR3: ASSELGLEAF
V: TRBV12-3/TRBV12-4
J: TRBJ1-1

CDR3: SARDRDGSERESGQY
V: TRBV20-1
J: TRBJ2-7

CDR3: ASKGIADTQY
V: TRBV6-2/TRBV6-3
J: TRBJ2-3

CDR3: ASSKGQGMENEQF
V: TRBV5-1
J: TRBJ2-1

CDR3: ASSGTSGRLPLEQF
V: TRBV11-2
J: TRBJ2-1

CDR3: ASSYGPPGRGKAF
V: TRBV6-2/TRBV6-3
J: TRBJ1-1